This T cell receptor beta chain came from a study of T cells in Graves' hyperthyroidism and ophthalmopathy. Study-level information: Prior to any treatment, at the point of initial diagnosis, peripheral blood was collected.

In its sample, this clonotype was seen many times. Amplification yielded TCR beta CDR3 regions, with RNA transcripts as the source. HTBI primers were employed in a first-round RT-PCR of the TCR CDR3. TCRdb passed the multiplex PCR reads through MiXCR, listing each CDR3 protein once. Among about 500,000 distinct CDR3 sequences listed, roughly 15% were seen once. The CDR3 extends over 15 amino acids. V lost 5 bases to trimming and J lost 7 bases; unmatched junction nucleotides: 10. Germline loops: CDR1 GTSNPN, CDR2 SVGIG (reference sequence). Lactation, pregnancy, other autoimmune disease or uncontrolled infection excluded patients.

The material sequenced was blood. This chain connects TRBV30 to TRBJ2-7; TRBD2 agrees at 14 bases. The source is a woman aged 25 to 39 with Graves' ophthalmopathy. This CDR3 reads CAWGMGTSGSMEQYF. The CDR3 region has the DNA TGTGCCTGGGGGATGGGGACTAGCGGGAGTATGGAGCAGTACTTC.